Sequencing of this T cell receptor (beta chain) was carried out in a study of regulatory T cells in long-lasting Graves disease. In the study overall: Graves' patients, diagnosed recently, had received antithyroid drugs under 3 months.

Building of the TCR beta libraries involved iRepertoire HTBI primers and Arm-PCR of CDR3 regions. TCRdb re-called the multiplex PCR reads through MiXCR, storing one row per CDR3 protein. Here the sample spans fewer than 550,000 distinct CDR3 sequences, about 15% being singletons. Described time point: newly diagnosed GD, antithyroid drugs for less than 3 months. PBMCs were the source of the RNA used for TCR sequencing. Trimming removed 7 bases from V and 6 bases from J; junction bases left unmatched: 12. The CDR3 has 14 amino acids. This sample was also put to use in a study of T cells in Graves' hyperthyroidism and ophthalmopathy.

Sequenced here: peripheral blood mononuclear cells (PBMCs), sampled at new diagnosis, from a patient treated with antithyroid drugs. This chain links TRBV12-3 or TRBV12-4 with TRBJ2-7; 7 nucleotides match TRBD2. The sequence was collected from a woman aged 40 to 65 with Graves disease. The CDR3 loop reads CASTGGSGWGEQYF. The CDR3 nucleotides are TGTGCCAGCACCGGGGGGTCAGGGTGGGGCGAGCAGTACTTC.